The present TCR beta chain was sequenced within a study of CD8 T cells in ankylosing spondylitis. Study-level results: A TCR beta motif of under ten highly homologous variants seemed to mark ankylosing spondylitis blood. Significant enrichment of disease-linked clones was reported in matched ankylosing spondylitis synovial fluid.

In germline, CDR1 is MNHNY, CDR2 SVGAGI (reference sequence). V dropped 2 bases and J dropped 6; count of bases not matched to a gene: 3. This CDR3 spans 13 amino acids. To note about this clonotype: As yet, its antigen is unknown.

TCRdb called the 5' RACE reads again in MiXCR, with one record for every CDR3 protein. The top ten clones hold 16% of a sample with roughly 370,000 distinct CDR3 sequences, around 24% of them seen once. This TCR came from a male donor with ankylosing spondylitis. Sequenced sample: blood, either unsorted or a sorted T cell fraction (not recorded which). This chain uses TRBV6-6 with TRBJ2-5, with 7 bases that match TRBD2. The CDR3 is CASSYGGRKTQYF. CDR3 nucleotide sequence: TGTGCCAGCAGTTACGGCGGGAGAAAGACCCAGTACTTC.